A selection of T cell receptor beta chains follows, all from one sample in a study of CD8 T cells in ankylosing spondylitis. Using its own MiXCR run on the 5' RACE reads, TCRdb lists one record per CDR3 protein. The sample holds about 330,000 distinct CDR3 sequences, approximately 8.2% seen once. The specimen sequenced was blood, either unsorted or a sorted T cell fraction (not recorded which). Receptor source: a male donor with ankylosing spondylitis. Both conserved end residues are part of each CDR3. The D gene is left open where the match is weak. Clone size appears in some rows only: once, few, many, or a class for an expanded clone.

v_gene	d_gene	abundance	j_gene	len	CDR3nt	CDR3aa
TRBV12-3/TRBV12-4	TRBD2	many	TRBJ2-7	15	TGTGCCAGCAGTCTCGAGACTAGCGGAACCTACGAGCAGTACTTC	CASSLETSGTYEQYF
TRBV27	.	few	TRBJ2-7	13	TGTGCCAGCAGTTTATCGATTTTCAACGAGCAGTACTTC	CASSLSIFNEQYF
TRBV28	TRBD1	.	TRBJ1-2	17	TGTGCCAGCAGTCCAGGACTTCCCCGGGACAGGGGATATGGCTACACCTTC	CASSPGLPRDRGYGYTF
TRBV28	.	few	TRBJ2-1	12	TGTGCCAGCCAGGACAATTACAATGAGCAGTTCTTC	CASQDNYNEQFF
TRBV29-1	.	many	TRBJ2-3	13	TGCAGCGTTTGTTGCCCACGCACAGATACGCAGTATTTT	CSVCCPRTDTQYF
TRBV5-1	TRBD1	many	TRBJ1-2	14	TGCGCCAGCAGCTTGGGACAGGGTACAGGAGGCTACACCTTC	CASSLGQGTGGYTF
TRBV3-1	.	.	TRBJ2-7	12	TGTGCCAGCAGCCAAGCCGGGCGGGAGCAGTACTTC	CASSQAGREQYF
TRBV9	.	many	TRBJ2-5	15	TGTGCCAGCAGCGTAGCTGTGGGCATCCAAGAGACCCAGTACTTC	CASSVAVGIQETQYF
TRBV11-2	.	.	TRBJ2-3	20	TGTGCCAGCAGCTTACGGCCCACGCAGCCCGGAACTTATTTCACAGATACGCAGTATTTT	CASSLRPTQPGTYFTDTQYF
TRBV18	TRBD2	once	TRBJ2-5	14	TGTGCCAGCTCACCGATAGCGGGAGAAGAGACCCAGTACTTC	CASSPIAGEETQYF
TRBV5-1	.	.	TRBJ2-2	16	TGCGCCAGCAGCTTATCCGGGACATCGTACACCGGGGAGCTGTTTTTT	CASSLSGTSYTGELFF
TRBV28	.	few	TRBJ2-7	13	TGTGCCACCCGCGTGGGACTCAGTTACGAGCAGTACTTC	CATRVGLSYEQYF
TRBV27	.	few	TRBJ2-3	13	TGTGCCAGCAGTTGGGACTTGGCAGATACGCAGTATTTT	CASSWDLADTQYF
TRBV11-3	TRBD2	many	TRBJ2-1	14	TGTGCCAGCAGAGGACTAGCGGGAGGGGATGAGCAGTTCTTC	CASRGLAGGDEQFF
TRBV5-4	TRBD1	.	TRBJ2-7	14	TGTGCCAGCAGCTTCGGGACAGGGATTAACGAGCAGTACTTC	CASSFGTGINEQYF
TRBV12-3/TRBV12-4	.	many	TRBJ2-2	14	TGTGCCAGCAGTTTTGGAGAGAAGGCCGGGGAGCTGTTTTTT	CASSFGEKAGELFF
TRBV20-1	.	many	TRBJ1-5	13	TGCAGTGCTAGATTGGACAACAATCAGCCCCAGCATTTT	CSARLDNNQPQHF
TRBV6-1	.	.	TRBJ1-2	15	TGTGCCAGCAGGCCGGGGGCAGGATTTTCCTATGGCTACACCTTC	CASRPGAGFSYGYTF
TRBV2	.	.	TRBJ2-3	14	TGTGCCAGCAGTCGAACTAGTCGGGCAGATACGCAGTATTTT	CASSRTSRADTQYF
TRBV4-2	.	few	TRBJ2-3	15	TGTGCCAGCAGCCTCAACGAGGGGGGTCACGGGACGCAGTATTTT	CASSLNEGGHGTQYF
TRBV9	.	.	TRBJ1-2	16	TGTGCCAGCAGCGTAGGTGGCAGAACACGCTACTATGGCTACACCTTC	CASSVGGRTRYYGYTF
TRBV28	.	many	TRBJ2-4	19	TGTGCCAGCAGCCAGTTTACCCTACAGGTCCGAGGGGCCAAAAACATTCAGTACTTC	CASSQFTLQVRGAKNIQYF
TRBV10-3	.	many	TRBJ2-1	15	TGTGCCATCAGTCCCGGACAGAGGCAATACAATGAGCAGTTCTTC	CAISPGQRQYNEQFF
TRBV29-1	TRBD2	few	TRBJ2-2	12	TGCAGCGCGGGACTAGCGGGGGGGGAGCTGTTTTTT	CSAGLAGGELFF
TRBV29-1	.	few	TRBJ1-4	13	TGCAGCGTTGATGTGGGTTCTAATGAAAAACTGTTTTTT	CSVDVGSNEKLFF
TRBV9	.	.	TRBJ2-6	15	TGTGCCAGCAGCATAAGGACAGCTGGGGCCAACGTCCTGACTTTC	CASSIRTAGANVLTF
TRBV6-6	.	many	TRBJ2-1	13	TGTGCCAGCAGCTCCATGAAGTACAATGAGCAGTTCTTC	CASSSMKYNEQFF
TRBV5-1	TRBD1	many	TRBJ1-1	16	TGCGCCAGCAGCGGACGGGACAGTTCAATGAACACTGAAGCTTTCTTT	CASSGRDSSMNTEAFF
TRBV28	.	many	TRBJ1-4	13	TGTGCCAGCAGTTTAGCGGGGAATGAAAAACTGTTTTTT	CASSLAGNEKLFF
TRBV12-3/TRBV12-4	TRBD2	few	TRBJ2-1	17	TGTGCCAGCAGCATCTTTGAGGCTAGCGGGCAAGGCCATGAGCAGTTCTTC	CASSIFEASGQGHEQFF
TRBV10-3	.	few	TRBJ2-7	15	TGTGCCATCAGCAGTCCCAACACCTACTCCTACGAGCAGTACTTC	CAISSPNTYSYEQYF
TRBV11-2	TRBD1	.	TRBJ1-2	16	TGTGCCAGCAGCTACTCTGGACAGGGCTTCGAGAATGGCTACACCTTC	CASSYSGQGFENGYTF
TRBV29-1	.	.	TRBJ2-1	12	TGCAGCGTAGGGGGATGGAACAATGAGCAGTTCTTC	CSVGGWNNEQFF
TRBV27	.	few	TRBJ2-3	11	TGTGCCAGCGGGTTCCGAGATACGCAGTATTTT	CASGFRDTQYF
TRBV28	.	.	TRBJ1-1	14	TGTGCCAGCAGTTTACAACGGAAGAACACTGAAGCTTTCTTT	CASSLQRKNTEAFF
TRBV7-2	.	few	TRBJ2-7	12	TGTGCCAGCAGCGACCAGGGTCGCGAGCAGTACTTC	CASSDQGREQYF
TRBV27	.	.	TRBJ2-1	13	TGTGCCAGCAGTTTGACTAGGATTAATGAGCAGTTCTTC	CASSLTRINEQFF
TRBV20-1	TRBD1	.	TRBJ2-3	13	TGCAGTGCCCGACAGGGTTCGATAGATACGCAGTATTTT	CSARQGSIDTQYF
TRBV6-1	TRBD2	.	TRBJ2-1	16	TGTGCCAGCAGTACCTCCGGGACTAGCGGGAGCGGCGAGCAGTTCTTC	CASSTSGTSGSGEQFF
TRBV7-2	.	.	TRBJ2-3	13	TGTGCCAGCAGCGCACGAACCACAGATACGCAGTATTTT	CASSARTTDTQYF
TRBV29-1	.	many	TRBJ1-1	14	TGCAGCGTTGGTCTCGGGATTACCTCCCGGGGGGCTTTCTTT	CSVGLGITSRGAFF
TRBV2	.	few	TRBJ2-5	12	TGTGCCAGCAGTGTGGTCGGTTTGACCCAGTACTTC	CASSVVGLTQYF
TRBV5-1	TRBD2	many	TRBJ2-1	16	TGCGCCAGCAGCCCTTTAGCGGGAGACTCCTACAATGAGCAGTTCTTC	CASSPLAGDSYNEQFF
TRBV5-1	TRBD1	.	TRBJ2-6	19	TGCGCCAGCAGCTGGGGACAGGGGGCGCTTCTCTCTGGGGCCAACGTCCTGACTTTC	CASSWGQGALLSGANVLTF
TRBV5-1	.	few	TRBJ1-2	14	TGCGCCAGCAGCTTGGCAGGGAAAAACTATGGCTACACCTTC	CASSLAGKNYGYTF
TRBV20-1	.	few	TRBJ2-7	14	TGCAGTGCTAGCAGGACTCCTGGTCCCTACGAGCAGTACTTC	CSASRTPGPYEQYF
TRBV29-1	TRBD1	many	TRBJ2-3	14	TGCAGCGTTGAGCCGGGACAGGGAACAGATACGCAGTATTTT	CSVEPGQGTDTQYF
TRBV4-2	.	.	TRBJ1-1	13	TGTGCCAGCAGCTTTCAGGTGAACACTGAAGCTTTCTTT	CASSFQVNTEAFF
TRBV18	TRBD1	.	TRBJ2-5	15	TGTGCCAGCTCACCACCGGACAGGGTACAAGAGACCCAGTACTTC	CASSPPDRVQETQYF
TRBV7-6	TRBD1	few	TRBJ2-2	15	TGTGCCAGCAGCCGGACAGGGGACTACACCGGGGAGCTGTTTTTT	CASSRTGDYTGELFF
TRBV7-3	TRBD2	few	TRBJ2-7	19	TGTGCCAGCAGCTTAACTCCGGGACTAGCGGGAGGGCCCCCCTACGAGCAGTACTTC	CASSLTPGLAGGPPYEQYF
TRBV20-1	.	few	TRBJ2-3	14	TGCAGTGCTAGACGGGACGACAGCACAGATACGCAGTATTTT	CSARRDDSTDTQYF
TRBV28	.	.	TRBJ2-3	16	TGTGCCAGCAGTTGGTCTAGCCCCGGCACCACAGATACGCAGTATTTT	CASSWSSPGTTDTQYF
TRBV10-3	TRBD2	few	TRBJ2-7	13	TGTGCCATCAGTGGACTAGCGGGAGGAGAGCAGTACTTC	CAISGLAGGEQYF
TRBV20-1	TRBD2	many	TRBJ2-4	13	TGCAGTGCTGATGTAGCGGGAGCAAACATTCAGTACTTC	CSADVAGANIQYF
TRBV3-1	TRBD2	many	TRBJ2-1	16	TGTGCCAGCAGCCAAGGATGGACTAGCGGGAGCGGGGAGCAGTTCTTC	CASSQGWTSGSGEQFF
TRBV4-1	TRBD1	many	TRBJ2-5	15	TGCGCCAGCAGCCGACAGGGGGGGGTCCAAGAGACCCAGTACTTC	CASSRQGGVQETQYF